The next 10 T cell receptor beta chains were all read from a single sample in a study of diagnostic markers for celiac disease. TCRdb reprocessed the reads, with one entry per CDR3 protein and no DNA. Its table records 7,000 to 9,500 distinct CDR3 sequences. Sequencing was done on a sample of either unsorted cells or a sorted T cell fraction (not recorded which). The receptors here all came from a human donor. This table probably holds off-target reads from a library built for another chain.

The V gene is TRBV7-3, the J gene TRBJ2-3. The CDR3 runs to 15 residues. Looked up from germline, CDR1 is SGHTA and CDR2 is FQGTGA. CDR3: CASSLTVRSTDTQYF.

The rearrangement joins TRBV5-6 to TRBJ2-1; checking the TCRdb D call of TRBD1 is not possible without DNA. The CDR3 extends over 14 amino acids. Germline CDR1 is SGHDT and CDR2 is YYEEEE. Here the CDR3 reads CASSWGDQYNEQFF.

The chain couples TRBV5-1 to TRBJ2-7. This CDR3 is built from 13 residues. Germline assignment: CDR1 SGHRS and CDR2 YFSETQ. CDR3 protein: CASSSGPHYEQYF.

V usage is TRBV2 and J usage is TRBJ2-1. The CDR3 totals 12 residues. Germline V CDR1 and CDR2: SNHLY, FYNNEI. This CDR3 is CASKGENNEQFF. The whole variable domain, filled in from reference TRBV2 and TRBJ2-1, reads EPEVTQTPSHQVTQMGQEVILRCVPISNHLYFYWYRQILGQKVEFLVSFYNNEISEKSEIFDDQFSVERPDGSNFTLKIRSTKLEDSAMYFCASKGENNEQFFGPGTRLTVL.

This clonotype is identified as large from frequency. The V and J genes are TRBV10-3 and TRBJ1-6; absent DNA, TCRdb's TRBD1 call cannot be checked. The CDR3 covers 15 residues. Germline assignment: CDR1 ENHRY and CDR2 SYGVKD. The chain's CDR3 is CAISGGQGGNSPLHF.

This clonotype shows up as medium-sized by frequency. The chain carries TRBV5-5 and TRBJ1-6; TCRdb outputs TRBD1, but without DNA this stays unchecked. Germline CDR1 reads SGHKS; CDR2 reads YYEKEE (reference sequence). The CDR3 has 14 amino acids. This CDR3 reads CASSLSGERSPLHF. The whole variable domain, filled in from reference TRBV5-5 and TRBJ1-6, reads DAGVTQSPTHLIKTRGQQVTLRCSPISGHKSVSWYQQVLGQGPQFIFQYYEKEERGRGNFPDRFSARQFPNYSSELNVNALLLGDSALYLCASSLSGERSPLHFGNGTRLTVT.

The genes are TRBV7-6 and TRBJ2-2; TCRdb picks TRBD1, but there is no DNA to check that call. The CDR3 runs to 15 residues. The germline CDR1 and CDR2 sequences are SGHVS and FNYEAQ. CDR3 sequence: CASSLSGANTGELFF.

The rearrangement links TRBV20-1 to TRBJ2-5; the TCRdb call, TRBD1, lacks DNA for checking. This CDR3 comprises 14 residues. Germline lookup yields CDR1 DFQATT and CDR2 SNEGSKA (reference sequence). CDR3 sequence reads: CSARDPRTQETQYF.

The chain joins TRBV7-9 to TRBJ1-2. Germline CDR1 reads SEHNR; CDR2 reads FQNEAQ (reference sequence). There are 13 residues in the CDR3. CDR3 protein: CASSLGLDYGYTF.

The chain employs TRBV7-9 and TRBJ2-2; the TCRdb call, TRBD1, lacks DNA for checking. Germline V gene lookup returns CDR1 SEHNR and CDR2 FQNEAQ (reference sequence). The length of the CDR3 is 15 residues. The CDR3 region is CASSFRGRNTGELFF.